This TCR beta chain comes out of a study of blood T cell repertoires in COVID-19. Study details: PBMCs, B-cell-depleted T cells, or T cells provided the cDNA or gDNA that made up the material.

Germline lookup yields CDR1 GTSNPN and CDR2 SVGIG (reference sequence). V was cut by 0 bases and J by 1 base, with 6 bases left in between. The CDR3 contains 13 residues. Using immunoSEQ multiplex PCR, the repertoire was profiled, and TCRdb retains in-frame clones only, with some absent. The data show about 160,000 clones, approximately 88% seen once. This TCR was sampled from an elderly woman with active or convalescent COVID-19. The sequenced sample was peripheral blood. The J gene is TRBJ1-1, the V gene TRBV30; D unresolved. The CDR3 sequence: CAWSVQQNTEAFF. The CDR3 region has the DNA TGTGCCTGGAGTGTACAGCAGAACACTGAAGCTTTCTTT.